This entry lists 10 T cell receptor beta chains sequenced from one sample in a study of T cell responses to AZD1222 COVID-19 vaccine. Generated by immunoSEQ multiplex PCR, the TCRdb table keeps only in-frame clones and is missing some. Among about 72,000 clones listed, approximately 90% were seen once. Sequenced material: peripheral blood, taken on day 0 of AZD1222 vaccination. The receptor set was obtained from an adult in good health.

The chain employs TRBV6-5 and TRBJ1-6; 7 bases match TRBD1. Germline assignment: CDR1 MNHEY and CDR2 SVGAGI. J lost 5 bases, V lost 6 bases, and 7 bases had no gene match. The CDR3 is 15 amino acids. CDR3 nucleotides: TGTGCCAGCAGGGACCGGGACAGAGATAATTCACCCCTCCACTTT. It codes for CASRDRDRDNSPLHF.

This sequence joins TRBV3-1 (or the pseudogene TRBV3-2) and TRBJ2-1, with 13 bases aligning to TRBD2. V trimming: 4 bases; J trimming: 4 bases; junction bases outside the gene matches: 13. The CDR3 sequence is 19 residues long. Per germline, CDR1 LGHDT and CDR2 YNNKEL (reference sequence). CDR3 sequence: CASSPRTSGSLRSYNEQFF. In DNA, the CDR3 is TGTGCCAGCAGCCCCAGGACTAGCGGGAGCTTAAGGTCGTACAATGAGCAGTTCTTC.

The chain has TRBV4-2 and TRBJ2-3; 7 positions match TRBD2. Trimming at V came to 4 bases and at J to 4 bases, leaving 17 bases not matched to a gene. Germline V gene sequence: CDR1 LGHNA, CDR2 YNFKEQ. The CDR3 is 18 residues long. CDR3 protein: CASSPDAGTSRGADTQYF. The CDR3 DNA reads as TGTGCCAGCAGCCCCGATGCCGGGACTTCCCGGGGGGCAGATACGCAGTATTTT.

V usage is TRBV7-9 and J usage is TRBJ2-3, with 8 bases matching TRBD1. In germline, CDR1 is SEHNR, CDR2 FQNEAQ (reference sequence). CDR3 size: 15 residues. J gave up 1 base and V 4 bases, and 4 bases lay outside the gene matches. This CDR3 is CASSSGDRRTDTQYF. CDR3 in DNA: TGTGCCAGCAGCTCCGGGGACAGGCGCACAGATACGCAGTATTTT. Filled out from reference TRBV7-9 and TRBJ2-3, the complete variable domain reads DTGVSQNPRHKITKRGQNVTFRCDPISEHNRLYWYRQTLGQGPEFLTYFQNEAQLEKSRLLSDRFSAERPKGSFSTLEIQRTEQGDSAMYLCASSSGDRRTDTQYFGPGTRLTVL.

The J gene is TRBJ2-7, the V gene TRBV11-3; 13 positions match TRBD2. Germline CDR1 SGHNT, CDR2 YENEEA. This CDR3 spans 14 amino acids. With 4 bases clipped from V and 8 bases from J, the junction kept 5 bases outside the gene matches. The CDR3 region is CASSSTGTSGKQYF. Written as DNA, the CDR3 is TGTGCCAGCAGCTCAACCGGGACTAGCGGGAAGCAGTACTTC. Complete variable domain (other parts from reference TRBV11-3 and TRBJ2-7): EAGVVQSPRYKIIEKKQPVAFWCNPISGHNTLYWYLQNLGQGPELLIRYENEEAVDDSQLPKDRFSAERLKGVDSTLKIQPAELGDSAVYLCASSSTGTSGKQYFGPGTRLTVT.

The chain has TRBV19 and TRBJ2-1; 8 positions match TRBD1. The ends lost 7 bases at V and 5 bases at J; junction bases unmatched: 7. The V gene's germline CDR1 is LNHDA and CDR2 SQIVND (reference sequence). The CDR3 extends over 14 amino acids. DNA for the CDR3: TGTGCCAGTACCTCCGGGACAGGCAACAATGAGCAGTTCTTC. Amino acid sequence: CASTSGTGNNEQFF.

The J gene is TRBJ2-1, the V gene TRBV28; D ambiguous. Germline assignment: CDR1 MDHEN and CDR2 SYDVKM. The ends were cut back, 6 bases at V and 15 bases at J, with 15 bases in the middle. There are 11 residues in the CDR3. CDR3 nucleotides: TGTGCCAGCAGGCTCGGAAGGATGGCGTTCTTC. Its translation is CASRLGRMAFF.

This clone was observed a single time. The gene calls are TRBV30 and TRBJ1-1; possibly TRBD1 for D (5 bases). V lost 0 bases, J lost 1 base, and 6 bases lay in between. The CDR3 has 13 amino acids. Germline V gives CDR1 GTSNPN, CDR2 SVGIG (reference sequence). The DNA of the CDR3 is TGTGCCTGGAGTGTGGGGGGGAACACTGAAGCTTTCTTT. Amino acid sequence: CAWSVGGNTEAFF.

This chain uses TRBV11-3 with TRBJ2-1, with a tentative D call TRBD1 (5 bases). The V gene's germline CDR1 is SGHNT and CDR2 YENEEA. With 3 bases removed from V and 5 bases from J, the gap between germline ends came to 11 bases. The CDR3 runs 14 residues. The CDR3 sequence is CASSFARGNNEQFF. The CDR3 bases are TGTGCCAGCAGCTTTGCTAGGGGTAACAATGAGCAGTTCTTC. Full variable domain (remainder filled in from reference TRBV11-3 and TRBJ2-1): EAGVVQSPRYKIIEKKQPVAFWCNPISGHNTLYWYLQNLGQGPELLIRYENEEAVDDSQLPKDRFSAERLKGVDSTLKIQPAELGDSAVYLCASSFARGNNEQFFGPGTRLTVL.

The J gene is TRBJ1-1, the V gene TRBV2, with D maybe TRBD1 (5 bases). Germline V gene lookup returns CDR1 SNHLY and CDR2 FYNNEI. Trimming removed 4 bases at V and 6 bases at J, with 9 bases between. This CDR3 region has 12 residues. In DNA, the CDR3 is TGTGCCAGCAGTGTAGGGGCCCCTGAAGCTTTCTTT. Amino acids: CASSVGAPEAFF.